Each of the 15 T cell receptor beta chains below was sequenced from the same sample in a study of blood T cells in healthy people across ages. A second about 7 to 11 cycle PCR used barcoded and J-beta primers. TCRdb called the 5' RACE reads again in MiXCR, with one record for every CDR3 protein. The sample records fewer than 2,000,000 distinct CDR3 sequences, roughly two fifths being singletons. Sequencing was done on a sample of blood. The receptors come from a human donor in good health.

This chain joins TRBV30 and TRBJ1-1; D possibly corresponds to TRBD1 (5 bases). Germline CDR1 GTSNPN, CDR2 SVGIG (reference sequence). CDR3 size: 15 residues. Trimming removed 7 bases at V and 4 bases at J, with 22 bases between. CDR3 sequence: CAFRGRQLWGTEAFF. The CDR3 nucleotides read TGTGCCTTCCGGGGCAGGCAGCTTTGGGGCACTGAAGCTTTCTTT.

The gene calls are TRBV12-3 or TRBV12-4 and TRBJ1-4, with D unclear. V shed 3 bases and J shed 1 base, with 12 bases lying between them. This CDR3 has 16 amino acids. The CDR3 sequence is CASSFGGMRTNEKLFF. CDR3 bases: TGTGCCAGCAGTTTTGGAGGCATGCGAACTAATGAAAAACTGTTTTTT.

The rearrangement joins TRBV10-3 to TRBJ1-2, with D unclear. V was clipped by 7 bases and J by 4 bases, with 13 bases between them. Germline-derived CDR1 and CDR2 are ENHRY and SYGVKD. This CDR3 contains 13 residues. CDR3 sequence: CAINNDISYGYTF. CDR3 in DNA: TGTGCCATCAATAATGACATTAGCTATGGCTACACCTTC.

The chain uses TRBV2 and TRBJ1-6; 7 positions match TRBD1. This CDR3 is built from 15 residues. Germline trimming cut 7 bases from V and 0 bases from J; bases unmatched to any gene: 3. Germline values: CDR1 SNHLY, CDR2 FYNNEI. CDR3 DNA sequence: TGTGCCAGCATGGGGGACAGCTCCTATAATTCACCCCTCCACTTT. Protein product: CASMGDSSYNSPLHF.

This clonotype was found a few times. The CDR3 DNA is TGTGCCAGCAGCTTAGATGTGACTTTGCCTCTCCCCTACGAGCAGTACTTC. Amino acids: CASSLDVTLPLPYEQYF. The gene calls are TRBV7-2 and TRBJ2-7, with D hard to call. The CDR3 runs 17 residues. V was shortened by 1 base and J by 2 bases, with 18 bases between the two germline ends. The germline V gene has CDR1 SGHTA and CDR2 FQGNSA.

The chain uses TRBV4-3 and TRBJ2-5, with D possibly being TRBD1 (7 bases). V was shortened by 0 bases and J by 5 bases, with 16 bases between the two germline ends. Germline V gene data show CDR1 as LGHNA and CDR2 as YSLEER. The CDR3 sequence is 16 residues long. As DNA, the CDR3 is TGCGCCAGCAGCCAAGATATCGGAGGGGGCAGGGAGACCCAGTACTTC. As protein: CASSQDIGGGRETQYF.

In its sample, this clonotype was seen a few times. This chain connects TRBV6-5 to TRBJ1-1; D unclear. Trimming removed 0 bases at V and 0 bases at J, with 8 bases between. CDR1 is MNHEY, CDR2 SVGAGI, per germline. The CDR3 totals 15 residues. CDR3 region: CASSYSSGLNTEAFF. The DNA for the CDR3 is TGTGCCAGCAGTTACTCGTCCGGGTTGAACACTGAAGCTTTCTTT.

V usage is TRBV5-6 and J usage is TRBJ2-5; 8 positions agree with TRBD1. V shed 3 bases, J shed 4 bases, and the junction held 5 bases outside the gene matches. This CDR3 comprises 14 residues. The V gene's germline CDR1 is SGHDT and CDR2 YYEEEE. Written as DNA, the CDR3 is TGTGCCAGCAGCTCGGTACAGGGGGGAGAGACCCAGTACTTC. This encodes CASSSVQGGETQYF.

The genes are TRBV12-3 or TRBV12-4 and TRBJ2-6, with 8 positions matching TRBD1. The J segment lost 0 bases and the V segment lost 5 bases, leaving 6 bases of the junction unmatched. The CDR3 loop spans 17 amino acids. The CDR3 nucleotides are TGTGCCAGCAGTCGCGGACAGGGAGACTCTGGGGCCAACGTCCTGACTTTC. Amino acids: CASSRGQGDSGANVLTF.

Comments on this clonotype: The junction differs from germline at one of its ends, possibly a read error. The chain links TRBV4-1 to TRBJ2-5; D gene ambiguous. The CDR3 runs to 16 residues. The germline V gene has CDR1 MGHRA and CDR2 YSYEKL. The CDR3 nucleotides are TGCGCCAGCAGTCAAGGACGAGCCAAGACTCAAGAGACCCAGTACTTC. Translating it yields CASSQGRAKTQETQYF.

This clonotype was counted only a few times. As DNA, the CDR3 is TGTGCCAGCAGTAGGCCCGGGACCCTAATTTATGGCTACACCTTC. Protein: CASSRPGTLIYGYTF. The chain uses TRBV12-3 or TRBV12-4 and TRBJ1-2, with TRBD1 as a possible D gene (5 bases). The CDR3 is 15 residues long. V was shortened by 5 bases and J by 5 bases, with 18 bases between the two germline ends.

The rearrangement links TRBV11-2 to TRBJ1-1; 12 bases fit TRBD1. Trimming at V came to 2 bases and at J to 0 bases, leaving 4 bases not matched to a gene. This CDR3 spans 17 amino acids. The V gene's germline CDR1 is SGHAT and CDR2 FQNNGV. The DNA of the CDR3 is TGTGCCAGCAGCTTATGGGGACAGGGGGCCATGAACACTGAAGCTTTCTTT. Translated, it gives CASSLWGQGAMNTEAFF.

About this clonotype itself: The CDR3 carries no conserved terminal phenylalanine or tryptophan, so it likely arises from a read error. CDR3 sequence reads: CAISGTWQGAAYEQYC. CDR3 nucleotide sequence: TGTGCCATCAGTGGTACTTGGCAGGGGGCGGCCTACGAGCAGTACTGC. This chain uses TRBV10-3 with TRBJ2-7; 8 bases are a match to TRBD1. V was pared by 4 bases and J by 2 bases, with 10 bases of the junction left unmatched. The germline V gene encodes CDR1 ENHRY and CDR2 SYGVKD. The CDR3 totals 16 residues.

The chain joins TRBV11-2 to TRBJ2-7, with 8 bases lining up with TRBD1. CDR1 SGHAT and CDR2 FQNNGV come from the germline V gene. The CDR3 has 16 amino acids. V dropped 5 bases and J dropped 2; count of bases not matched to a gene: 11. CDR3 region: CASSRTSGQGTYEQYF. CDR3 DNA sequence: TGTGCCAGCAGCCGGACCTCCGGACAGGGTACCTACGAGCAGTACTTC.

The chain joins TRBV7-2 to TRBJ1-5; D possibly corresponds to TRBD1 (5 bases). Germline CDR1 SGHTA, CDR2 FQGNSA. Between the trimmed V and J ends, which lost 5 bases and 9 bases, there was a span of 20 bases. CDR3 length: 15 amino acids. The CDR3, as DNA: TGTGCCAGCAGCCCCTGGAGCAGGGACCTTGGGCCCCAGCATTTT. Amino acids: CASSPWSRDLGPQHF.